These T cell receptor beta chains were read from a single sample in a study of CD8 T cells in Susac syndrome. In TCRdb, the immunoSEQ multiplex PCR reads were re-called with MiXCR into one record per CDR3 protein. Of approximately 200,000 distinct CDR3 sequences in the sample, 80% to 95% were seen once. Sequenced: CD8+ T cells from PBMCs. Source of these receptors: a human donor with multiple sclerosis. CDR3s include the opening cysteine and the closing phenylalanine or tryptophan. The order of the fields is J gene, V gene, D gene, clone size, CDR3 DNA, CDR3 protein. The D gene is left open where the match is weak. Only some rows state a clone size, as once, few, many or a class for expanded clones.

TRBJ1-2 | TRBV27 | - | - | TGTGCCAGCAGTTTATCTTTTGGGTCCTATGGCTACACCTTC | CASSLSFGSYGYTF
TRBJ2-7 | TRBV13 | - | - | TGTGCCAGCAGCCCCATCCGCACAGCGACCTACGAGCAGTACTTC | CASSPIRTATYEQYF
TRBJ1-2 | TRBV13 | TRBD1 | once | TGTGCCAGCAGCATCCTCCTGGACAGGGCGGACTATGGCTACACCTTC | CASSILLDRADYGYTF
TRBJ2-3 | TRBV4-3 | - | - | TGCGCCAGCAGCCCAAATATAGCCCCTAGCACAGATACGCAGTATTTT | CASSPNIAPSTDTQYF
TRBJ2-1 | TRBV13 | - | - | TGTGCCAGCAGCCCACGGGACATTACCACCGATGAGCAGTTCTTC | CASSPRDITTDEQFF
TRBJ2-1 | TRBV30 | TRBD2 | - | TGTGCCTGGAGTTCTCCCCTAGCGGGACCCAATGAGCAGTTCTTC | CAWSSPLAGPNEQFF
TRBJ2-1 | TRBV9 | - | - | TGTGCCAGCAGCCGACAACGACATGATGAGCAGTTCTTC | CASSRQRHDEQFF
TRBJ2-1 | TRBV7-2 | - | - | TGTGCCAGCAGCTTCCAGGGGAGTCCCACCCACCTTTACAATGAGCAGTTCTTC | CASSFQGSPTHLYNEQFF
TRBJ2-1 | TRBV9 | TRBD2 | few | TGTGCCAGCAGCGTCAGCGGGGGGGGTGATGAGCAGTTCTTC | CASSVSGGGDEQFF
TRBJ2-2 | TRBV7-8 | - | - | TGTGCCAGCAGCTCAACAGCGTATCCAACCACCGGGGAGCTGTTTTTT | CASSSTAYPTTGELFF
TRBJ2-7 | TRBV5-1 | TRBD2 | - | TGCGCCAGCAGCTTTGAAGCGGGGGACCCTACCTACGAGCAGTACTTC | CASSFEAGDPTYEQYF
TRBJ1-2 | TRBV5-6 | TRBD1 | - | TGTGCCAGCAGCTGGTCGGGACAGGGCGATGGCTACACCTTC | CASSWSGQGDGYTF
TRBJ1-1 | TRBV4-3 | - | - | TGCGCCAGCAGCCAAGGTCCGGGTCAGAACACTGAAGCTTTCTTT | CASSQGPGQNTEAFF
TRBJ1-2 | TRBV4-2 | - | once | TGTGCCAGCAGCCAAGGGCCGGCGGGGGATGGCTACACCTTC | CASSQGPAGDGYTF
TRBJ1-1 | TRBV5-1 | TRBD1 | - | TGCGCCAGCAAATCGGGACAGGGGGCTGAGGAAGCTGAAGCTTTCTTT | CASKSGQGAEEAEAFF
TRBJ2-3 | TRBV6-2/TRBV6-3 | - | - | TGTGCCAGCAGTTACGGGGGTATCCCAGATACGCAGTATTTT | CASSYGGIPDTQYF
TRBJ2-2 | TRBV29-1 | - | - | TGCAGCGTTGAATCGGAAACCGGGGAGCTGTTTTTT | CSVESETGELFF
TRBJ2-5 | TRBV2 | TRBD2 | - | TGTGCCAGCAGTGAATTGAGTAGCGGGAGGGTGGAGACCCAGTACTTC | CASSELSSGRVETQYF
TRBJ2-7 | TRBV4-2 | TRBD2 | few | TGTGCCAGCTCCAGCGGGAGATCCTACGAGCAGTACTTC | CASSSGRSYEQYF
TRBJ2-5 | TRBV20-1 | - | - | TGCAGTGCTAGGGACCGGGACCAAGAGACCCAGTACTTC | CSARDRDQETQYF
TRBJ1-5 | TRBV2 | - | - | TGTGCCAGCAGTGATATTGACAGCCCCAGGTATCAGCCCCAGCATTTT | CASSDIDSPRYQPQHF
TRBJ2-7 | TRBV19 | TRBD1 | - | TGTGCCAGTAACACCGGGACAGGGACCTACGAGCAGTACTTC | CASNTGTGTYEQYF
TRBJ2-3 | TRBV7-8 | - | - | TGTGCCAGCAGCATAAACCGGGATACGCAGTATTTT | CASSINRDTQYF
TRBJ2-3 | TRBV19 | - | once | TGTGCCAGTAGTATAGGTACCGGGACGGCGAGCACAGATACGCAGTATTTT | CASSIGTGTASTDTQYF
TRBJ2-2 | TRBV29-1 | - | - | TGCAGCGTAGTTGGAGGCGGGGAGCTGTTTTTT | CSVVGGGELFF
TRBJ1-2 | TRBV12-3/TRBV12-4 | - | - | TGTGCCAGCAACAAGGGGGGCAGGGCCTATGGCTACACCTTC | CASNKGGRAYGYTF
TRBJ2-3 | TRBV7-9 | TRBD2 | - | TGTGCCAGCAGCCACCCCTGGGCGGGAGGAGGCACAGATACGCAGTATTTT | CASSHPWAGGGTDTQYF
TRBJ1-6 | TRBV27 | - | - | TGTGCCAGCAGTCCCGACAGCTATTCACCCCTCCACTTT | CASSPDSYSPLHF
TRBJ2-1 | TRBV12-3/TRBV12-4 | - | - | TGTGCCAGCAGTCAAAGGACTCCGTACAATGAGCAGTTCTTC | CASSQRTPYNEQFF
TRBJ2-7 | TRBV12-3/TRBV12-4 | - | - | TGTGCCAGCACCCCATGGGGGAAAGGCGACGAGCAGTACTTC | CASTPWGKGDEQYF
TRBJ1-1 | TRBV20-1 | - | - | TGCAGTGCTAGATTCCAACGACCTGAAGCTTTCTTT | CSARFQRPEAFF
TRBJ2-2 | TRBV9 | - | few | TGTGCCAGCAGCGCGAACACCGGGGAGCTGTTTTTT | CASSANTGELFF
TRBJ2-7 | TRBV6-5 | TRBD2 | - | TGTGCCAGCAGCCTCTCTAGCGGGAGTATTTACGAGCAGTACTTC | CASSLSSGSIYEQYF
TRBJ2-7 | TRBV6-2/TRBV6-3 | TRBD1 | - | TGTGCCAGCACCCTAATACAGGGGCCGCTGCGGGAGCAGTACTTC | CASTLIQGPLREQYF
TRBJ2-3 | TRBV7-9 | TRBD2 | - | TGTGCCAGCAGCCAGGGACTAGCGGTTTTCACAGATACGCAGTATTTT | CASSQGLAVFTDTQYF
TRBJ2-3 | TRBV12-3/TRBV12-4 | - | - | TGTGCCAGCAGATATACACTGGGGGGCACAGATACGCAGTATTTT | CASRYTLGGTDTQYF
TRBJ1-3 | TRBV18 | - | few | TGTGCCAGCTCACCGGACGGGAGCTCTGGAAACACCATATATTTT | CASSPDGSSGNTIYF
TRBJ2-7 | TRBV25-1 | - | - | TGTGCCAGCGGGGGGGCCGGATCCTACGAGCAGTACTTC | CASGGAGSYEQYF
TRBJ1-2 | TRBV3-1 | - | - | TGTGCCAGCAGCCGGAACTATGGCTACACCTTC | CASSRNYGYTF
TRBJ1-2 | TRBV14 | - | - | TGTGCCAGCAGCCCTATAGACCATGGCTATGGCTACACCTTC | CASSPIDHGYGYTF
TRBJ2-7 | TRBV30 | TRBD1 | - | TGTGCCTGGCTAGACAGGGGGCACTCCTACGAGCAGTACTTC | CAWLDRGHSYEQYF
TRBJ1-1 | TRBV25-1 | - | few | TGTGCCAGCAGTGCCCTGGGGGGCACTGAAGCTTTCTTT | CASSALGGTEAFF
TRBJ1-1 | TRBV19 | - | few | TGTGCCAGTAGTATGGCAGCATATACTGAAGCTTTCTTT | CASSMAAYTEAFF
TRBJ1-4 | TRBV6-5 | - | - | TGTGCCAGCAGTTACTACCAGGGTGCAACTAATGAAAAACTGTTTTTT | CASSYYQGATNEKLFF
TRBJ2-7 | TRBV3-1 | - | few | TGTGCCAGCAGCCAAGAAAGCTTAGGGGCTAACGAGCAGTACTTC | CASSQESLGANEQYF
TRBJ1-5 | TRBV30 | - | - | TGTGCCTGGAGCGAAGGCATGGGCAATCAGCCCCAGCATTTT | CAWSEGMGNQPQHF
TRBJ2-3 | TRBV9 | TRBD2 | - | TGTGCCAGCAGCGACGACCCCCAACTAGCGGCATACACAGATACGCAGTATTTT | CASSDDPQLAAYTDTQYF
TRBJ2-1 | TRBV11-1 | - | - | TGTGCCAGTTTGAACAGGGGGGGTAATGAGCAGTTCTTC | CASLNRGGNEQFF
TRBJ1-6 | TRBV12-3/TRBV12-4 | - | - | TGTGCCAGCAGTCCCGTCATACGGGGGAGGAATTCACCCCTCCACTTT | CASSPVIRGRNSPLHF
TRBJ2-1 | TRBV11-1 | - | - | TGTGCCAGCAGCTTCCCCTCGGCCGGGGGATACAATGAGCAGTTCTTC | CASSFPSAGGYNEQFF
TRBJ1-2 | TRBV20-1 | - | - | TGCAGTGCTCCCCGGGGAGATTTTGGCTACACCTTC | CSAPRGDFGYTF
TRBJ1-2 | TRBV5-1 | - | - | TGCGCCAGCAGAATGGGGAGGGCTGGCTACACCTTC | CASRMGRAGYTF
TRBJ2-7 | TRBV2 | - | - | TGTGCCAGCAGTGACCCCAATAGACAGGCGGATGAGCAGTACTTC | CASSDPNRQADEQYF
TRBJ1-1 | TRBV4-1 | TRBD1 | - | TGCGCCAGCAGCCTAGACAGGGGGCGGACTTTCTTT | CASSLDRGRTFF
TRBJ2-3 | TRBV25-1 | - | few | TGTGCCAGCAGTGGCCTGGGTACAGATACGCAGTATTTT | CASSGLGTDTQYF
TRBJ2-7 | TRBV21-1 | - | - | TGTGCCAGCAGCAAAATGCTTAGCGGGAGGACCCCACCCTACGAGCAGTACTTC | CASSKMLSGRTPPYEQYF
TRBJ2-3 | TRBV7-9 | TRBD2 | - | TGTGCCAGCGAAACGGGGCTAGCGGGAACGTGGGATATGCAGTATTTT | CASETGLAGTWDMQYF
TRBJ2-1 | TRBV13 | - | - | TGTGCCAGCAGCTTCGACAGTTACAATGAGCAGTTCTTC | CASSFDSYNEQFF
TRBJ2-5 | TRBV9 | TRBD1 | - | TGTGCCAGCAGCGCAGGACAGGGCGACGAGACCCAGTACTTC | CASSAGQGDETQYF
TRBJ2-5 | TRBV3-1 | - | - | TGTGCCAGCAGCCAAGATTCCCCCAAGGCTAGCCCGAGGGAGACCCAGTACTTC | CASSQDSPKASPRETQYF